This T cell receptor (beta chain) stems from a study of T cell responses to AZD1222 COVID-19 vaccine. TCRdb's table, derived via immunoSEQ multiplex PCR, lists solely in-frame clones and lacks some. Altogether around 100,000 clones are present, approximately 88% being singletons, with the ten largest covering around 9%. Broader study findings: Donors, mostly white British, included more females; clonal diversity was possibly underestimated. Reports say nearly half of spike-specific TCRs go after unmutated variant regions.

A remark on this clone: Its antigen is not known.

The CDR3 is made up of 14 amino acids. Germline CDR1 reads MRHNA; CDR2 reads SNTAGT. The V and J ends lost 3 bases and 6 bases respectively, with 12 bases between them. This sequence joins TRBV6-4 and TRBJ1-5; unclear D gene. The material was peripheral blood, obtained on day 0 of AZD1222 vaccination. The clonotype was recovered from an adult in good health. CDR3 nucleotides: TGTGCCAGCAGTGAGGGCAGTGAGAGTCAGCCCCAGCATTTT. This gives the protein CASSEGSESQPQHF.